The rows below give T cell receptor beta chains drawn from one sample of a study of cytomegalovirus exposure and HLA in healthy donors. The protocol was immunoSEQ multiplex PCR, while the TCRdb copy is restricted to in-frame clones and leaves out a portion. The table includes 150,000 or so clones, around nine tenths detected once. Sequencing was done on a sample of PBMCs. Receptors were obtained from a man aged 18 to 30 in good health and CMV-seropositive. Each CDR3 is given with its conserved first and last residue. The order of the fields is J gene, V gene, D gene, clone size, CDR3 protein, CDR3 DNA. A D gene is named only where the DNA matches it firmly. A clone size is listed for some rows: how often the clone was seen (once, few, many), or a class if it is expanded.

TRBJ1-2	TRBV4-2	TRBD1	NA	CASSQDRDRARPGYGYTF	TGTGCCAGCAGCCAAGACCGGGACAGGGCCCGGCCAGGCTATGGCTACACCTTC
TRBJ1-5	TRBV6-6	TRBD1	NA	CASSEWTGSNQPQHF	TGTGCCAGCAGTGAGTGGACAGGAAGCAATCAGCCCCAGCATTTT
TRBJ2-3	TRBV7-2	TRBD1	NA	CASSPWGQGAGDTQYF	TGTGCCAGCAGCCCGTGGGGACAGGGGGCCGGAGATACGCAGTATTTT
TRBJ2-3	TRBV6-1	TRBD1	NA	CASSDDRGRGTDTQYF	TGTGCCAGCAGTGATGACAGGGGGAGGGGCACAGATACGCAGTATTTT
TRBJ2-2	TRBV7-9	NA	few	CASSSGSGELFF	TGTGCCAGCAGCTCTGGCTCCGGGGAGCTGTTTTTT
TRBJ1-5	TRBV2	NA	NA	CASSEKGQPQHF	TGTGCCAGCAGTGAAAAGGGGCAGCCCCAGCATTTT
TRBJ1-2	TRBV13	TRBD1	NA	CASSQAGTVLRGYTF	TGTGCCAGCAGCCAAGCCGGGACAGTTCTCCGGGGCTACACCTTC
TRBJ2-1	TRBV27	TRBD2	NA	CASSLLAGGGEQFF	TGTGCCAGCAGTCTACTTGCGGGGGGGGGTGAGCAGTTCTTC
TRBJ2-1	TRBV11-2	NA	NA	CASSPARGAFDNEQFF	TGTGCCAGCAGTCCCGCTCGGGGGGCTTTTGACAATGAGCAGTTCTTC
TRBJ2-3	TRBV9	NA	NA	CASSVAVPTDTQYF	TGTGCCAGCAGCGTAGCGGTACCAACAGATACGCAGTATTTT
TRBJ1-1	TRBV18	NA	NA	CASSPGGRTEAFF	TGTGCCAGCTCACCAGGGGGCCGCACTGAAGCTTTCTTT
TRBJ1-1	TRBV2	NA	NA	CASRADRTEAFF	TGTGCCAGCAGAGCAGACAGGACTGAAGCTTTCTTT
TRBJ1-5	TRBV6-6	NA	NA	CASSLATGNQPQHF	TGTGCCAGCAGTTTGGCAACAGGCAATCAGCCCCAGCATTTT
TRBJ2-7	TRBV6-6	TRBD1	NA	CASSPPGQREQYF	TGTGCCAGCAGTCCCCCGGGACAGCGCGAGCAGTACTTC
TRBJ2-5	TRBV7-7	NA	NA	CASSFTGGGETQYF	TGTGCCAGCAGCTTTACAGGGGGAGGGGAGACCCAGTACTTC
TRBJ2-7	TRBV7-9	NA	once	CASSPTLGDISYEQYF	TGTGCCAGCAGCCCAACTTTGGGGGACATTTCCTACGAGCAGTACTTC
TRBJ2-1	TRBV18	TRBD1	NA	CASSSTGGTRGEQFF	TGTGCCAGCTCATCGACAGGGGGCACCCGCGGTGAGCAGTTCTTC
TRBJ2-1	TRBV6-4	TRBD2	NA	CASSDSPSGGAGEQFF	TGTGCCAGCAGTGACTCGCCCAGCGGGGGGGCAGGTGAGCAGTTCTTC
TRBJ2-1	TRBV4-3	NA	NA	CASSQDGWQGGRGEQFF	TGCGCCAGCAGCCAAGATGGGTGGCAGGGAGGAAGGGGTGAGCAGTTCTTC
TRBJ1-2	TRBV19	NA	few	CASSGSRYGYTF	TGTGCAAGTAGTGGTTCTCGGTATGGCTACACCTTC
TRBJ2-1	TRBV9	TRBD2	NA	CASSGGTSGSSEQFF	TGTGCCAGCAGCGGCGGGACTAGCGGGAGTTCTGAGCAGTTCTTC
TRBJ2-1	TRBV6-1	TRBD2	once	CASSGVLAGVTYNEQFF	TGTGCCAGCAGTGGCGTCTTGGCGGGGGTTACCTACAATGAGCAGTTCTTC
TRBJ2-7	TRBV6-5	NA	NA	CASSYSKLSTEQYF	TGTGCCAGCAGTTACTCGAAACTTTCCACCGAGCAGTACTTC
TRBJ1-1	TRBV7-8	NA	NA	CASSLVGARAFF	TGTGCCAGCAGCTTGGTAGGGGCGCGAGCTTTCTTT
TRBJ1-2	TRBV9	NA	NA	CASSSQLQGDYGYTF	TGTGCCAGCAGCTCGCAATTACAGGGAGACTATGGCTACACCTTC
TRBJ2-7	TRBV13	NA	NA	CASSGGGRVLFEQYF	TGTGCCAGCAGCGGAGGGGGCAGGGTTCTCTTCGAGCAGTACTTC
TRBJ2-3	TRBV27	TRBD2	NA	CASSSRLAGNTDTQYF	TGTGCCAGCAGTTCCAGACTAGCGGGAAACACAGATACGCAGTATTTT
TRBJ2-1	TRBV30	TRBD2	NA	CAWSVGLAENEQFF	TGTGCCTGGAGTGTGGGGCTAGCGGAGAATGAGCAGTTCTTC
TRBJ2-5	TRBV9	NA	few	CASSSGGFPGQETQYF	TGTGCCAGCAGCTCTGGGGGGTTTCCGGGCCAAGAGACCCAGTACTTC
TRBJ2-7	TRBV6-1	TRBD1	NA	CASSPTGGYEQYF	TGTGCCAGCAGCCCGACAGGGGGCTACGAGCAGTACTTC
TRBJ2-1	TRBV19	TRBD1	NA	CASEGQGSYNEQFF	TGTGCCAGCGAGGGACAGGGGTCCTACAATGAGCAGTTCTTC
TRBJ2-2	TRBV9	NA	once	CASSVQGGGPNTGELFF	TGTGCCAGCAGCGTACAGGGCGGGGGCCCGAACACCGGGGAGCTGTTTTTT
TRBJ2-1	TRBV30	NA	NA	CAWTEGTQWSEQFF	TGTGCCTGGACCGAGGGGACTCAGTGGAGTGAGCAGTTCTTC
TRBJ2-1	TRBV5-1	NA	NA	CASSPDRGPYNEQFF	TGCGCCAGCAGCCCGGACAGAGGCCCCTACAATGAGCAGTTCTTC
TRBJ1-4	TRBV9	TRBD1	NA	CASSVAGTGDNEKLFF	TGTGCCAGCAGCGTAGCAGGGACAGGGGATAATGAAAAACTGTTTTTT
TRBJ2-1	TRBV7-9	NA	NA	CASSLAGGWTYNEQFF	TGTGCCAGCAGCTTAGCCGGGGGATGGACCTACAATGAGCAGTTCTTC
TRBJ1-5	TRBV14	NA	NA	CASSHGLGQPQHF	TGTGCCAGCAGCCACGGGTTGGGTCAGCCCCAGCATTTT
TRBJ2-7	TRBV7-6	TRBD1	NA	CASSLGGQGASWEQYF	TGTGCCAGCAGCTTAGGGGGACAGGGGGCCTCGTGGGAGCAGTACTTC
TRBJ2-2	TRBV29-1	TRBD2	NA	CSVVAGAHTGELFF	TGCAGCGTTGTAGCGGGGGCACACACCGGGGAGCTGTTTTTT
TRBJ2-7	TRBV9	TRBD1	NA	CASSPRTGVGREQYF	TGTGCCAGCAGCCCCAGGACAGGGGTAGGGAGGGAGCAGTACTTC
TRBJ2-1	TRBV9	TRBD2	NA	CASSDTGTSGGSQQFF	TGTGCCAGCAGCGATACCGGGACTAGCGGGGGGTCCCAGCAGTTCTTC
TRBJ2-1	TRBV5-6	TRBD2	NA	CASSLATSGGAYNEQFF	TGTGCCAGCAGCTTGGCGACTAGCGGGGGGGCCTACAATGAGCAGTTCTTC
TRBJ1-1	TRBV11-3	TRBD1	NA	CASSLRGQIAFF	TGTGCCAGCAGCTTAAGGGGGCAGATCGCTTTCTTT
TRBJ2-3	TRBV7-3	NA	many	CASSLRRGDTQYF	TGTGCCAGCAGCTTAAGAAGGGGGGATACGCAGTATTTT
TRBJ1-5	TRBV6-5	TRBD1	NA	CASRGDRVHQPQHF	TGTGCCAGCAGGGGGGACAGGGTGCACCAGCCCCAGCATTTT
TRBJ1-3	TRBV9	TRBD1	once	CASSGGQGRPGNTIYF	TGTGCCAGCAGCGGAGGACAGGGGCGACCCGGAAACACCATATATTTT
TRBJ1-2	TRBV5-6	TRBD1	NA	CASRFGQVKDGYTF	TGTGCCAGCAGATTCGGACAGGTCAAGGATGGCTACACCTTC
TRBJ2-3	TRBV6-5	TRBD2	NA	CASSSPGGATDTQYF	TGTGCCAGCAGTTCCCCCGGGGGGGCCACAGATACGCAGTATTTT
TRBJ1-1	TRBV28	NA	NA	CASSPPANRKAFF	TGTGCCAGCAGCCCCCCCGCAAACAGAAAAGCTTTCTTT
TRBJ2-2	TRBV30	TRBD2	NA	CAWSVRGAGELFF	TGTGCCTGGAGTGTACGGGGGGCCGGGGAGCTGTTTTTT